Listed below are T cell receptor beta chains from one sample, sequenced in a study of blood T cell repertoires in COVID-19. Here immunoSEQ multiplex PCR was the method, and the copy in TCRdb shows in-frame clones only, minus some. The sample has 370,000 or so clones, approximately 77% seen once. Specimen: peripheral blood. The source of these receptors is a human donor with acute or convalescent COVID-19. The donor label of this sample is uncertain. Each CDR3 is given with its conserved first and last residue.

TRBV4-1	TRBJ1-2	CASSQVRVGQGSNYGYTF
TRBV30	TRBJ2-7	CAWAGQGSLRIEQYF
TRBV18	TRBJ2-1	CASSPREFLTGGIEQFF
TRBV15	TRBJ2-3	CATSRASGIAQYF
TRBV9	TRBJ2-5	CASSVPGAGETQYF
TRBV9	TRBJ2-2	CASSGDYTGELFF
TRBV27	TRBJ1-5	CASSPKGTGNRQPQHF
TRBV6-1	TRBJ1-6	CASSGTGTGVFRGNSPLHF
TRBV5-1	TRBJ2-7	CASSLVGGLVDEQYF
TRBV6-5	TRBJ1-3	CASQDRGAGNTIYF
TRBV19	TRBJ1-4	CASSIVSRGEKLFF
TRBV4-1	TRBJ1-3	CASSQAPVDGNTIYF
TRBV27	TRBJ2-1	CASSSRGGNEQFF
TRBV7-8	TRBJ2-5	CASSLWGGRETQYF
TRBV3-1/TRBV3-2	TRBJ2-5	CASSTRDSPQETQYF
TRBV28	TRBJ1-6	CASSFRRRTGAGSPLHF
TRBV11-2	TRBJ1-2	CASSSNRYGYTF
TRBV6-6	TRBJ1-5	CASSYRERGQPQHF
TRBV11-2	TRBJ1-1	CASSSDRGRWGGTEAFF
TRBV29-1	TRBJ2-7	CSVGEGHEQYF
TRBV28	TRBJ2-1	CASSPRMFKEDNEQFF
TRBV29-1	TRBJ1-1	CSGQDRGRSPEAFF
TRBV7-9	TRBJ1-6	CASSLTGIVASPLHF
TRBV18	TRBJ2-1	CASSFRQGAGNEQFF
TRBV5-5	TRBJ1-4	CASSIYRAGNEKLFF
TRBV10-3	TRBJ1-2	CAIGVMGGGGYTF
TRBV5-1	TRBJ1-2	CASSLATGLRYTF
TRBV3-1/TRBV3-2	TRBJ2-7	CASSQVDTEQYF
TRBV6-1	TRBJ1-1	CASSEQGDLNTEAFF
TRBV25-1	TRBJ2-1	CASSEYRNEQFF
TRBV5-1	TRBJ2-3	CASSLASGGRTDTQYF
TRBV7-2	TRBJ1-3	CASSARDSVAGNTIYF
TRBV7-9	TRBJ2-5	CASSLQGLAGKETQYF
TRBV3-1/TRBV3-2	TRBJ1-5	CASSQGKTLYSNQPQHF
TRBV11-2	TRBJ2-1	CASNWDSIRNEQFF
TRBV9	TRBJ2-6	CASSALGQHYSGANVLTF
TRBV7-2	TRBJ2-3	CASSLSRGDTQYF
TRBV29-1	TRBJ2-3	CSVEGLVGTDTQYF
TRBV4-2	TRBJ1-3	CASSQAEGRFDGNTIYF
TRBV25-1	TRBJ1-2	CASSAGYYGYTF
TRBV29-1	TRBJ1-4	CSVSGKRANEKLFF
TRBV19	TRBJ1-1	CASSMPRVSAEAFF
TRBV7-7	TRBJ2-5	CASSLGGGGETQYF
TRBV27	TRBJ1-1	CASSEIGGGTEAFF
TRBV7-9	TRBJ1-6	CASSTPTGGSYNSPLHF
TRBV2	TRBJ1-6	CASSVQVYNSPLHF
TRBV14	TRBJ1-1	CASSQRTRTFF
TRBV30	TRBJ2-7	CAWSIGRAREQYF
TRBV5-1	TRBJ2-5	CASSLPGETQYF
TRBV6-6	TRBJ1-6	CASTRVGQPNSPLHF
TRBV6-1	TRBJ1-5	CASSEDRAWDQPQHF
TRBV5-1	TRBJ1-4	CASSPYGQSTNEKLFF